The clone carrying this T cell receptor beta chain was picked up a small number of times. Each CDR3 protein is one row after TCRdb ran MiXCR on the 5' RACE reads. The sample has 300,000 to 400,000 distinct CDR3 sequences, over 12% seen once; the top ten hold about 1%. The entry originates in a study of CD8 T cells in ankylosing spondylitis. The sample taken for sequencing was blood, either unsorted or a sorted T cell fraction (not recorded which). This sequence originates from a male donor with ankylosing spondylitis or in good health (not recorded which).

CDR3 amino acids: CASSSGGLTNQPQHF. In nucleotides, the CDR3 is TGTGCCAGCAGCTCCGGGGGACTCACCAATCAGCCCCAGCATTTT. The rearrangement links TRBV7-8 to TRBJ1-5; maybe TRBD1 (5 bases). The V and J ends lost 4 bases and 3 bases respectively, with 13 bases between them. CDR1 is SGHVS and CDR2 is FQNEAQ in the germline V gene. The length of the CDR3 is 15 residues.